This passage covers 20 T cell receptor beta chains from one sample sequenced in a study of technical replicates of blood from four donors. Sequencing used immunoSEQ multiplex PCR; TCRdb keeps in-frame clones, though not all of them. The data contain some 50,000 clones, less than 95% of them singletons. Input material: T cells isolated from PBMCs. These receptors originate from a human donor in good health.

This chain links TRBV29-1 with TRBJ2-1, with 7 bases that match TRBD2. The CDR3 sequence is 16 residues long. V was clipped by 1 base and J by 0 bases; unmatched bases: 6. Germline lookup yields CDR1 SQVTM and CDR2 ANQGSEA. The CDR3 DNA reads TGCAGCGTTGAAGGTCTAGCGGCAAGCTCCTACAATGAGCAGTTCTTC. It is translated as CSVEGLAASSYNEQFF.

This sequence joins TRBV11-2 and TRBJ2-7, with D hard to call. The germline CDR1 and CDR2 sequences are SGHAT and FQNNGV. The ends were cut back, 10 bases at V and 2 bases at J, with 15 bases in the middle. The CDR3 is made up of 13 amino acids. The CDR3 loop is CATTHGRTYEQYF. In DNA form, the CDR3 reads TGTGCCACCACACATGGCAGGACCTACGAGCAGTACTTC. The whole variable domain, remainder taken from reference TRBV11-2 and TRBJ2-7, is EAGVAQSPRYKIIEKRQSVAFWCNPISGHATLYWYQQILGQGPKLLIQFQNNGVVDDSQLPKDRFSAERLKGVDSTLKIQPAKLEDSAVYLCATTHGRTYEQYFGPGTRLTVT.

The chain combines TRBV11-3 with TRBJ2-1, with 9 bases that match TRBD2. Germline assignment: CDR1 SGHNT and CDR2 YENEEA. V was pared by 1 base and J by 14 bases, with 15 bases of the junction left unmatched. The length of the CDR3 is 16 residues. The CDR3 spells CASSLGLAAYSSREFF. Written as DNA, the CDR3 is TGTGCCAGCAGCTTAGGACTAGCGGCGTACTCCTCAAGGGAGTTCTTC.

The chain couples TRBV18 to TRBJ1-1; possibly TRBD1 for D (5 bases). Germline lookup yields CDR1 KGHSH and CDR2 LQKENI. CDR3 length equals 17 residues. V gave up 5 bases and J gave up 0 bases, with 19 bases separating them. CDR3 nucleotides: TGTGCCAGCTCAGTAGTTGGGGGGGACGGTTTGAACACTGAAGCTTTCTTT. As protein: CASSVVGGDGLNTEAFF.

The chain is built from TRBV28 and TRBJ1-2; D might be TRBD1 (6 bases). Germline V gene sequence: CDR1 MDHEN, CDR2 SYDVKM. The CDR3 sequence is 13 residues long. The germline V and J ends were trimmed by 6 bases and 2 bases, with 10 bases remaining between them. The CDR3 nucleotides are TGTGCCAGCAGCCCAGGACAGAACTATGGCTACACCTTC. It is translated as CASSPGQNYGYTF.

The chain uses TRBV9 and TRBJ1-5; TRBD1 matches 9 bases. Looked up from germline, CDR1 is SGDLS and CDR2 is YYNGEE. With V trimmed by 4 bases and J by 4 bases, 6 bases remained unmatched. This CDR3 is built from 15 residues. The CDR3 DNA is TGTGCCAGCAGCCTAGGACAGGGGCCGAATCAGCCCCAGCATTTT. Amino acids: CASSLGQGPNQPQHF. Full variable domain (outside the CDR3, taken from reference TRBV9 and TRBJ1-5): DSGVTQTPKHLITATGQRVTLRCSPRSGDLSVYWYQQSLDQGLQFLIQYYNGEERAKGNILERFSAQQFPDLHSELNLSSLELGDSALYFCASSLGQGPNQPQHFGDGTRLSIL.

This clone occurred once. This rearrangement joins TRBV5-1 to TRBJ1-2; D uncertain. Per germline, CDR1 SGHRS and CDR2 YFSETQ. V was pared by 0 bases and J by 12 bases, with 12 bases between. The CDR3 sequence is 12 residues long. Here the CDR3 reads CASSLEGRSDTF. CDR3 nucleotides: TGCGCCAGCAGCTTGGAAGGCAGGTCCGACACCTTC.

This sequence joins TRBV7-2 and TRBJ2-7; D is unclear. Germline CDR1 reads SGHTA; CDR2 reads FQGNSA. The CDR3 totals 14 residues. Trimming shortened V by 2 bases and J by 7 bases, and 15 bases separated the two germline ends. CDR3 protein: CASSLTQSRWEQYF. The CDR3, as DNA: TGTGCCAGCAGCTTAACCCAGTCCCGCTGGGAGCAGTACTTC.

This chain links TRBV20-1 with TRBJ2-5; 7 nucleotides line up with TRBD1. The CDR3 totals 10 residues. The junction had 7 bases not matched to a gene; V was cut back by 5 bases and J by 13 bases. Germline loops: CDR1 DFQATT, CDR2 SNEGSKA (reference sequence). Here the CDR3 DNA reads TGCAGTGCTTCGAGACAGGGTTTGTACTTC. The encoded protein is CSASRQGLYF.

This chain uses TRBV28 with TRBJ2-7; 16 bases align to TRBD2. Per germline, CDR1 MDHEN and CDR2 SYDVKM. The ends lost 7 bases at V and 6 bases at J; junction bases unmatched: 18. The CDR3 consists of 19 residues. The CDR3 nucleotides read TGTGCCAGCACCCTGGGGAGGGTGGGACTAGCGGGAGGGGAGGGCGAGCAGTACTTC. Amino acid sequence: CASTLGRVGLAGGEGEQYF.

The gene calls are TRBV28 and TRBJ1-1; possibly TRBD1 for D (6 bases). Germline assignment: CDR1 MDHEN and CDR2 SYDVKM. The length of the CDR3 is 14 residues. V was clipped by 9 bases and J by 4 bases, with 18 bases between them. CDR3 nucleotides: TGTGCCAGTAATAAGGGGGTGGCGAGCACTGAAGCTTTCTTT. Amino acid sequence: CASNKGVASTEAFF.

V and J are TRBV9 and TRBJ1-2, with TRBD1 identical over 7 bases. The CDR3 extends over 16 amino acids. The junction had 6 bases not matched to a gene; V was cut back by 0 bases and J by 1 base. Germline V gene sequence: CDR1 SGDLS, CDR2 YYNGEE. The CDR3 loop is CASSVGPGQLNYGYTF. The CDR3, as DNA: TGTGCCAGCAGCGTAGGCCCGGGACAGCTTAACTATGGCTACACCTTC.

The rearrangement links TRBV5-1 to TRBJ2-7; 9 bases map to TRBD2. Germline CDR1 and CDR2: SGHRS and YFSETQ. The CDR3 spans 13 residues. Trimming cost V 4 bases and J 4 bases; bases outside gene matches: 3. The DNA for the CDR3 is TGCGCCAGCAGCCTAGCGGGGACTTACGAGCAGTACTTC. It translates to CASSLAGTYEQYF.

The chain carries TRBV6-5 and TRBJ1-1; tentative D call: TRBD1 (6 bases). The CDR3 consists of 15 residues. V was trimmed by 5 bases and J by 4 bases, leaving 17 bases between them. Germline lookup yields CDR1 MNHEY and CDR2 SVGAGI. This CDR3 is CASSPQQGSGTEAFF. The CDR3 DNA sequence: TGTGCCAGCAGTCCCCAACAGGGTTCAGGCACTGAAGCTTTCTTT.

This clone was observed a single time. The same CDR3 can be traced to other DNA sequences in this sample. J is TRBJ2-1 and V is TRBV10-2; tentative D call: TRBD2 (5 bases). Looked up from germline, CDR1 is WSHSY and CDR2 is SAAADI. Trimming pared 6 bases from V and 0 bases from J, leaving 6 bases between. The CDR3 is 13 amino acids. CDR3: CASRGSSYNEQFF. The CDR3 DNA sequence: TGCGCCAGCAGGGGGAGCTCCTACAATGAGCAGTTCTTC.

The chain recombines TRBV6-5 with TRBJ1-2, with TRBD1 matching over 8 bases. The CDR3 covers 13 residues. After removal of 5 bases from V and 4 bases from J, the junction contained 3 bases not matched to a gene. Germline V gene sequence: CDR1 MNHEY, CDR2 SVGAGI. Here the CDR3 reads CASSGQGLYGYTF. The CDR3 DNA reads TGTGCCAGCAGTGGACAGGGCCTCTATGGCTACACCTTC.

The chain is built from TRBV7-9 and TRBJ1-1, with D uncertain. The CDR3 length is 15 residues. V gave up 5 bases and J gave up 4 bases, with 17 bases separating them. Germline V gives CDR1 SEHNR, CDR2 FQNEAQ (reference sequence). This CDR3 is CASSARAWERTEAFF. The CDR3 nucleotides are TGTGCCAGCAGCGCACGGGCTTGGGAGCGCACTGAAGCTTTCTTT. The whole variable domain, filled in from reference TRBV7-9 and TRBJ1-1, reads DTGVSQNPRHKITKRGQNVTFRCDPISEHNRLYWYRQTLGQGPEFLTYFQNEAQLEKSRLLSDRFSAERPKGSFSTLEIQRTEQGDSAMYLCASSARAWERTEAFFGQGTRLTVV.

V and J are TRBV10-2 and TRBJ1-5; D gene ambiguous. The CDR3 has 14 residues. Germline CDR1 WSHSY, CDR2 SAAADI. The ends were cut back, 6 bases at V and 0 bases at J, with 9 bases in the middle. The CDR3 reads CASRLGYSNQPQHF. CDR3 in DNA: TGCGCCAGCAGACTCGGTTATAGCAATCAGCCCCAGCATTTT.

About this clone itself: The DNA is omitted, as the CDR3 cannot be located on it reliably, and the CDR3 follows TCRdb's listing. This chain uses TRBV5-1 with TRBJ2-7; the tabulated D call, TRBD2, remains unverified against the DNA. The CDR3 is 13 amino acids in total, end residues counted. Germline-derived CDR1 and CDR2 are SGHRS and YFSETQ. The CDR3 here is CASSLEWGNGSRV.

V and J are TRBV5-1 and TRBJ2-7; TRBD1 aligns across 10 bases. This CDR3 is 13 amino acids long. CDR1 and CDR2 (germline): SGHRS, YFSETQ. Losses at the gene ends were 9 bases for V and 7 bases for J; bases not matched to a gene: 10. The CDR3 spells CATRGTGVVEQYF. The CDR3 DNA is TGCGCCACCAGAGGGACAGGGGTGGTAGAGCAGTACTTC.